The clone carrying this T cell receptor beta chain was seen many times. Its antigen is not known. The data are from a study of T cells in Graves' hyperthyroidism and ophthalmopathy. RNA transcripts provided the source from which TCR beta CDR3 regions were amplified. A set of HTBI primers served as the primers for a first-round RT-PCR of the TCR CDR3. Each CDR3 protein is one row after TCRdb ran MiXCR on the multiplex PCR reads. The data hold about 270,000 distinct CDR3 sequences, with approximately 23% observed a single time. Exclusion of a patient resulted from uncontrolled infection, other autoimmune disease, pregnancy or lactation. Every diagnosis used clinical symptoms, serum thyroxine and TRAb, thyroid ultrasound and orbital computed tomography. The PBMCs studied were ones that came from about 10 ml fresh peripheral blood. Deletions cut 3 bases from V and 3 bases from J, with 12 bases between. There are 15 residues in the CDR3. CDR1 and CDR2 from the germline V gene are KGHSH and LQKENI.

Study-wide findings and caveats: In blood, most of the thyroid clonotypes expanded above 0.001 were also present.

This TCR was sampled from a man aged 30 to 39 with Graves' ophthalmopathy. The rearrangement joins TRBV18 to TRBJ2-1; possible D gene TRBD1, 5 bases. Input material: blood. The CDR3 protein is CASSPGRSLYNEQFF. Here the CDR3 DNA reads TGTGCCAGCTCACCGGGGCGGAGTCTCTACAATGAGCAGTTCTTC.